This T cell receptor (beta chain) was obtained from a study of cytomegalovirus exposure and HLA in healthy donors. Measured with immunoSEQ multiplex PCR; TCRdb has only the in-frame clones, and not every one. The sample carries a few hundred thousand clones, about nine tenths recorded once. V was pared by 0 bases and J by 8 bases, with 7 bases between. Germline V lookup: CDR1 MGHRA, CDR2 YSYEKL. This CDR3 spans 12 amino acids. Source material: PBMCs. This TCR was recovered from a woman under 30 in good health and CMV-seronegative. The rearrangement links TRBV4-1 to TRBJ1-1; D gene ambiguous. This chain's CDR3 is CASSQDGSEAFF. CDR3 DNA sequence: TGCGCCAGCAGCCAAGACGGGTCAGAAGCTTTCTTT.